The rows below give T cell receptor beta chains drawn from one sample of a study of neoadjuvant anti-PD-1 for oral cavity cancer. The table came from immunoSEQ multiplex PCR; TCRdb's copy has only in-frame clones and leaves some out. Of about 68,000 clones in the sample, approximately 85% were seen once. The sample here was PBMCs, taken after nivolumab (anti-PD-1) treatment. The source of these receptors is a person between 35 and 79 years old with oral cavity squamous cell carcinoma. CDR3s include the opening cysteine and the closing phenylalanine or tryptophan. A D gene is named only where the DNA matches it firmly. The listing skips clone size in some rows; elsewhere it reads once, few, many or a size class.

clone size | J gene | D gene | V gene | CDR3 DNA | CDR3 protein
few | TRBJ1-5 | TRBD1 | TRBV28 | TGTGCCAGCAGTTACACTACAGGGGGCGAAAATCAGCCCCAGCATTTT | CASSYTTGGENQPQHF
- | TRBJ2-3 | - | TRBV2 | TGTGCCAGCAGCGAAGGACTGGCCACAGATACGCAGTATTTT | CASSEGLATDTQYF
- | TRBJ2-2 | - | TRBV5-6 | TGTGCCAGCAGCTTTACCACCGGGGAGCTGTTTTTT | CASSFTTGELFF
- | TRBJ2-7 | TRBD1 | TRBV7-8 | TGTGCCAGCAGCCTCCGGGACAGGGGTGCCTACGAGCAGTACTTC | CASSLRDRGAYEQYF
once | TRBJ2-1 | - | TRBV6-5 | TGTGCCAGCAGTTTTTACCAGGGGAGAGGCAATGAGCAGTTCTTC | CASSFYQGRGNEQFF
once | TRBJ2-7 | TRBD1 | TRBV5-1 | TGCGCCAGCAGGGTTGGACAGGATGGCGAGCAGTACTTC | CASRVGQDGEQYF
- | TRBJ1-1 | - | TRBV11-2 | TGTGCCAGCAGCGCACAGGGCCCCACTGAAGCTTTCTTT | CASSAQGPTEAFF
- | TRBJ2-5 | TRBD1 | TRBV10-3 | TGTGCCATCTCGGGACAGGGGGAAGAGACCCAGTACTTC | CAISGQGEETQYF
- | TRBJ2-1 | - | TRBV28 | TGTGCCAGCACGAGTAGGGACCTAGCGCGGTACAATGAGCAGTTCTTC | CASTSRDLARYNEQFF
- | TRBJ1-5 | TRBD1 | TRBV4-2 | TGTGCCAGCAGCGGGGACAGGGTCGGTCAGCCCCAGCATTTT | CASSGDRVGQPQHF
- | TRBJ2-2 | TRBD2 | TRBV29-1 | TGCAGCGTTCCCGGGACTAGCGGAAACACCGGGGAGCTGTTTTTT | CSVPGTSGNTGELFF
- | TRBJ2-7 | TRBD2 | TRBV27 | TGTGCCAGCAGCGGACTAGCGGGAGCCCTAACCTACGAGCAGTACTTC | CASSGLAGALTYEQYF
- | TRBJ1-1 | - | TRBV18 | TGTGCCAGCTCACCACCCGGGGGCGGGAGGACTGAAGCTTTCTTT | CASSPPGGGRTEAFF
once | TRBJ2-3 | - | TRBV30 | TGTGCCTGGAGTTCCGGAGGCGCGGATACGCAGTATTTT | CAWSSGGADTQYF
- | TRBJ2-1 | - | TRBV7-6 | TGTGCCAGCAGCCAGGGCAGGAGCTCCTACAATGAGCAGTTCTTC | CASSQGRSSYNEQFF
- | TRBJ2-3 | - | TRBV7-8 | TGTGCCAGCAGCTTAGTGAACCTAGCAGGCACAGATACGCAGTATTTT | CASSLVNLAGTDTQYF